What follows describes a single T cell receptor beta chain. Its specificity is unknown. The sample belongs to a study of shared clonotypes between healthy human individuals. Findings of the study overall: Expectations were that clonotype sharing among donors would be affected by sequencing depth. The study found lower generation probabilities in non-shared clonotypes than in those shared by all four donors. Naive subsets usually exceeded memory subsets in estimated richness.

The CDR3 covers 17 residues. Data came from immunoSEQ multiplex PCR; TCRdb stores just in-frame clones and leaves some out. The sample holds 2 million to 2.5 million clones, roughly 93% seen once. CD4+ cells yielded CD45RA+ naive and CD45RA-negative memory subsets. The material sequenced was naive CD4+ T cells from PBMCs. Specified subset: CD45RA+ positively selected. The chain links TRBV12-1 to TRBJ2-7; the table's D gene call, TRBD1, was not cross checked with the DNA. TRBV12-1 is annotated as a pseudogene. The clonotype originates from a man aged 18-30 years in good health. Some clones in this sample may be carry-over from other donors' samples. Written as DNA, the CDR3 is TGTGCCAGCCATCGGGACAGGGGCCCTCATTCAGGGGACGAGCAGTACTTC. This translates into CASHRDRGPHSGDEQYF.